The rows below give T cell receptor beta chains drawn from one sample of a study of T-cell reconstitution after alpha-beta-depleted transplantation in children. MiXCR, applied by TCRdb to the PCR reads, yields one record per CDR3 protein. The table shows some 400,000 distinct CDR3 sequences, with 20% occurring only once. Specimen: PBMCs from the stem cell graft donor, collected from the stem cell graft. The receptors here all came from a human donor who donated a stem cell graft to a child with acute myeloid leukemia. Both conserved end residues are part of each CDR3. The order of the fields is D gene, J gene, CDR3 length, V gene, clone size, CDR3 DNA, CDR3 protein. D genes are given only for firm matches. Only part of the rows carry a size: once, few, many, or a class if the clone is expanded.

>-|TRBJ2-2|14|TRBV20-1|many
TGCAGTGCTAGAGATCGACTTTCCACCGGGGAGCTGTTTTTT
CSARDRLSTGELFF
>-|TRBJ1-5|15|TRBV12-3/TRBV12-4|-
TGTGCCAGCAGTTTAAGTGGTCGGAGCAATCAGCCCCAGCATTTT
CASSLSGRSNQPQHF
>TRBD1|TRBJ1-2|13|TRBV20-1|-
TGCAGTGCTAGAGACAGGGGGGTTTACGGCTACACCTTC
CSARDRGVYGYTF
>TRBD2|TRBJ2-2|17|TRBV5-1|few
TGCGCCAGCAGCTTGGCCGGACTAGCGGGAGGACCCGGGGAGCTGTTTTTT
CASSLAGLAGGPGELFF
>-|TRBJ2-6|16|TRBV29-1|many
TGCAGCGTTGAAGGGGGCGCGGGTACTGGGGCCAACGTCCTGACTTTC
CSVEGGAGTGANVLTF
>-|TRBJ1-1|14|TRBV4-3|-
TGCGCCAGCAGCCAGACCACAGGGAACACTGAAGCTTTCTTT
CASSQTTGNTEAFF
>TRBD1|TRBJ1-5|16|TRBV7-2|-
TGTGCCAGCAGCTCCGGGACAGGGGCCATGTCTCAGCCCCAGCATTTT
CASSSGTGAMSQPQHF
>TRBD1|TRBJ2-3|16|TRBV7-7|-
TGTGCCAGCAGCTTAGGGACGGACAGGCTCACAGATACGCAGTATTTT
CASSLGTDRLTDTQYF
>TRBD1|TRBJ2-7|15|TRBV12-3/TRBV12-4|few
TGTGCCAGCACCACGGCGGACAGGGGTTCCTACGAGCAGTACTTC
CASTTADRGSYEQYF
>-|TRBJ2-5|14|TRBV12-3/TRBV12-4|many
TGTGCCAGCAGCCGTGCCGAAAACCAAGAGACCCAGTACTTC
CASSRAENQETQYF
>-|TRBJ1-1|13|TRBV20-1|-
TGCGGTCCATCGCACTGGGAGAACACTGAAGCTTTCTTT
CGPSHWENTEAFF
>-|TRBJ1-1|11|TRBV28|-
TGCGCAGCAGCCCTCCCCACTGAAGCTTTCTTT
CAAALPTEAFF
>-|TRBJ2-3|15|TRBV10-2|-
TGCGCCACCGACGATCTCGGGGGACCCACAGATACGCAGTATTTT
CATDDLGGPTDTQYF